The present T cell receptor (beta chain) was sequenced within a study of T cells expressing NK-cell markers. Whole-study context: It was from sorted CD3+CD56+NKG2C+, CD3+CD56+NKG2C- and CD3+CD56-NKG2C+ T cells that TCR beta repertoires came. The eight sequenced donors comprised seven who were HCMV-seropositive and one who was seronegative. Study results and caveats: Four donors' CD3+CD56-NKG2C+ cells were dominated by the same clonotypes. Questions lingered over whether expanded NKG2C+ T cell clones were HCMV-specific.

TCRdb re-analyzed the 5' RACE reads; it lists each CDR3 protein once, without DNA. The sample has about 550,000 distinct CDR3 sequences. The CDR3 runs 16 residues. Germline CDR1 reads MNHEY; CDR2 reads SVGAGI. About this clonotype: Its antigen is as yet unknown.

The receptor's source is a man aged 18 to 29 in good health. Material for sequencing was blood T cells: a sorted CD56 or NKG2C T cell subset, CD4+ or CD8+ T cells, or bulk PBMC T cells (not recorded which). The chain has TRBV6-5 and TRBJ2-7; TCRdb reports TRBD1, a call that lacks DNA to check it against. The CDR3 here is CASSYSSSEGGYEQYF.